Listed here are 3 T cell receptor beta chains from one sample, sequenced in a study of CXCR3-negative and CXCR3-positive naive CD8 T cells. TRB cDNA libraries were made by UMI-labeled 5' RACE. TCRdb reanalyzed the 5' RACE reads, giving one entry per CDR3 protein sequence and no DNA. The sample table includes 43,000 or so distinct CDR3 sequences. The specimen was naive CXCR3- CD8+ T cells from blood. Subset here: CD45RO-CCR7+CD27+CD95- naive CD8+ T cells lacking CXCR3 (TNR3-). These receptors came from a human donor in good health. Some clones in this sample may be carry-over from other donors' samples.

V gene TRBV19 combines with J gene TRBJ2-1; the D call of TRBD1 rests on TCRdb alone, since no DNA is present to check it. The CDR3 is 15 amino acids. Germline values: CDR1 LNHDA, CDR2 SQIVND (reference sequence). CDR3 protein: CASSQTSGTNNEQFF.

This chain joins TRBV10-3 and TRBJ1-5; as DNA is missing, the TRBD1 call by TCRdb cannot be tested. This CDR3 is built from 14 residues. The V gene's germline CDR1 is ENHRY and CDR2 SYGVKD. CDR3 residues: CAIREGGEGQPQHF.

The chain joins TRBV28 to TRBJ2-5; TCRdb's D call of TRBD1 is untestable without DNA. CDR3 length equals 13 residues. Germline V gene sequence: CDR1 MDHEN, CDR2 SYDVKM. CDR3 amino acids: CASSLSGRGAQYF.